This T cell receptor (beta chain) appears in the sequencing data of a study of blood T cell repertoires in COVID-19. This CDR3 has 14 residues. V gave up 2 bases and J gave up 5 bases; unmatched junction bases: 4. Per the germline V gene, CDR1 is SGHAT and CDR2 is FQNNGV. Only in-frame clones appear in the TCRdb table, and some are missing; sequencing was by immunoSEQ multiplex PCR. The table records 200,000 to 300,000 clones, 86% of them present only once. The TCR originated in a man between 60 and 75 years old with acute or convalescent COVID-19. Sequencing used peripheral blood. The chain couples TRBV11-2 to TRBJ2-5, with 8 bases identical to TRBD2. The CDR3 protein is CASSLNSGVETQYF. For the CDR3, the DNA is TGTGCCAGCAGCTTAAATAGCGGGGTTGAGACCCAGTACTTC. Full variable domain (rest looked up from reference TRBV11-2 and TRBJ2-5): EAGVAQSPRYKIIEKRQSVAFWCNPISGHATLYWYQQILGQGPKLLIQFQNNGVVDDSQLPKDRFSAERLKGVDSTLKIQPAKLEDSAVYLCASSLNSGVETQYFGPGTRLLVL.